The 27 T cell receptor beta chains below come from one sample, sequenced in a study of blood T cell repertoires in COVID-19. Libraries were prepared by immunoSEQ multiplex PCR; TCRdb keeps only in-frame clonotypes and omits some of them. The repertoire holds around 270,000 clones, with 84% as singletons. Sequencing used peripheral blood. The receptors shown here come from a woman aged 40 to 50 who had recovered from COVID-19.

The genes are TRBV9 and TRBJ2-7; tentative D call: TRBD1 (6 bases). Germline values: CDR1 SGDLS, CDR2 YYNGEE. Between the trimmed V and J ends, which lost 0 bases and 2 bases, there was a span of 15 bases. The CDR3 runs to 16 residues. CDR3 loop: CASSVGYQGITYEQYF. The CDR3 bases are TGTGCCAGCAGCGTAGGGTACCAGGGGATCACCTACGAGCAGTACTTC.

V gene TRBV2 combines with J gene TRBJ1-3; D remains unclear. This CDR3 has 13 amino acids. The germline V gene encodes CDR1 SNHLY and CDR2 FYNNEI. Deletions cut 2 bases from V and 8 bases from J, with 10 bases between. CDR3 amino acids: CASSEILADTIYF. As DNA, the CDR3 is TGTGCCAGCAGTGAAATTCTAGCGGACACCATATATTTT. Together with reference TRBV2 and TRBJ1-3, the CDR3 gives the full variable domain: EPEVTQTPSHQVTQMGQEVILRCVPISNHLYFYWYRQILGQKVEFLVSFYNNEISEKSEIFDDQFSVERPDGSNFTLKIRSTKLEDSAMYFCASSEILADTIYFGEGSWLTVV.

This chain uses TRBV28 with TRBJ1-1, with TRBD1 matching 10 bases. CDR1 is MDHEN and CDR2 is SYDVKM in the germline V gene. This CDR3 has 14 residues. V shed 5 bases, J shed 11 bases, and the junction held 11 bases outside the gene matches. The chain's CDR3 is CASSIPGQGFDAFF. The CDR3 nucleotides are TGTGCCAGCAGTATCCCGGGACAGGGGTTTGACGCTTTCTTT.

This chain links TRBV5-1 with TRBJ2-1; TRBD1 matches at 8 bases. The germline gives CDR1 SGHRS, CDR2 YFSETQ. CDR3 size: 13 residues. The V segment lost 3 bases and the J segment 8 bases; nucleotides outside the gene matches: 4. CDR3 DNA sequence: TGCGCCAGCAGCTCCCAGGGGGCGGATGAGCAGTTCTTC. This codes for CASSSQGADEQFF.

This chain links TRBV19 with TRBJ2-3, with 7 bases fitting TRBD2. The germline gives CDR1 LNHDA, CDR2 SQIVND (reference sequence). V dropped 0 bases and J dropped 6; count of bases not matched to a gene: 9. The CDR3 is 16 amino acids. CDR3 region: CASSIDHGGGDDTQYF. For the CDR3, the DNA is TGTGCCAGTAGTATAGATCACGGCGGGGGAGATGATACGCAGTATTTT.

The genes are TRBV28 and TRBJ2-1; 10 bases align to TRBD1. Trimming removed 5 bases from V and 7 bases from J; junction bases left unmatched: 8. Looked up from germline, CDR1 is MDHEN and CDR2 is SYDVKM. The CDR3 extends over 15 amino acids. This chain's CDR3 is CASSPSGTGVNEQFF. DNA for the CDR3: TGTGCCAGCAGTCCTTCCGGGACAGGGGTAAATGAGCAGTTCTTC.

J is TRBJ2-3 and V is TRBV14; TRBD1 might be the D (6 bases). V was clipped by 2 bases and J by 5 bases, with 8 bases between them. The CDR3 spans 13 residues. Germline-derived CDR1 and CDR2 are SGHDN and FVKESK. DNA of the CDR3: TGTGCCAGCAGCCAACTCAGGGGAGATACGCAGTATTTT. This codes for CASSQLRGDTQYF.

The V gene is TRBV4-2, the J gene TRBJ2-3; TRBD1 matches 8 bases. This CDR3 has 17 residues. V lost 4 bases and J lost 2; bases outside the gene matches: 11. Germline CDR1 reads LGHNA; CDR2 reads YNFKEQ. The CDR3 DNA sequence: TGTGCCAGCAGCCCGGTCTCTACAGGGGGACCCACAGATACGCAGTATTTT. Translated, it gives CASSPVSTGGPTDTQYF.

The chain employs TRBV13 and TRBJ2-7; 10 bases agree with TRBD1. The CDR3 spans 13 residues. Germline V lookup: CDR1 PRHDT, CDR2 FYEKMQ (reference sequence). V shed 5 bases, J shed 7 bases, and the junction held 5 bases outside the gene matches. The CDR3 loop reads CASSGDRGEEQYF. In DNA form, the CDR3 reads TGTGCCAGCAGCGGGGACAGGGGTGAGGAGCAGTACTTC.

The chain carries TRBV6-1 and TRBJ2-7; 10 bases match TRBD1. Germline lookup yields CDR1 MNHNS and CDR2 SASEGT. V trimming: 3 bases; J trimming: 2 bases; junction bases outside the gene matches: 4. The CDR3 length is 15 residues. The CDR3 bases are TGTGCCAGCAGTGAGGGACAGGGGTCAACCTACGAGCAGTACTTC. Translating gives CASSEGQGSTYEQYF.

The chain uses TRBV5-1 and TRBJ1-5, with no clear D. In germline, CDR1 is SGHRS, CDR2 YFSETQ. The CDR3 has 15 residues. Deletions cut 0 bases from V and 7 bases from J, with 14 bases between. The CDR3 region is CASSLVGNSGQPQHF. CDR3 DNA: TGCGCCAGCAGCTTGGTGGGGAATTCGGGACAGCCCCAGCATTTT.

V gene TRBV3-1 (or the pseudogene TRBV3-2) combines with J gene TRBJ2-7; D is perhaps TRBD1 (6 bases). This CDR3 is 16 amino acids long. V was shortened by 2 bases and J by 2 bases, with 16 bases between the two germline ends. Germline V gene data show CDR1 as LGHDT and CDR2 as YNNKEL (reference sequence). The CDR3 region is CASSQTGTREAYEQYF. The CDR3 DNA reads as TGTGCCAGCAGCCAAACCGGGACAAGGGAAGCCTACGAGCAGTACTTC.

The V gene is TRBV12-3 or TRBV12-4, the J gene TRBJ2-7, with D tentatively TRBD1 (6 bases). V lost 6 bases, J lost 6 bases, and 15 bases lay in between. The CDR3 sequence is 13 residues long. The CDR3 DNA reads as TGTGCCAGCAGCTTAACAGGGACCTCCGAGCAGTACTTC. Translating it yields CASSLTGTSEQYF.

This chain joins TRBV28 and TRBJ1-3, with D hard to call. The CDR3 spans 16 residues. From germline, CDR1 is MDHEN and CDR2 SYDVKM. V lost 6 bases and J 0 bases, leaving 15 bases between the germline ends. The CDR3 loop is CASREAALSSGNTIYF. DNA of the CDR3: TGTGCCAGCAGGGAGGCGGCCCTATCCTCTGGAAACACCATATATTTT. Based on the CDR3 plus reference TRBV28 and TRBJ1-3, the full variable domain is DVKVTQSSRYLVKRTGEKVFLECVQDMDHENMFWYRQDPGLGLRLIYFSYDVKMKEKGDIPEGYSVSREKKERFSLILESASTNQTSMYLCASREAALSSGNTIYFGEGSWLTVV.

The CDR3 DNA is TGCGCCAGCAGTTTACAGGGGATGGGTGAAAAACTGTTTTTT. The encoded protein is CASSLQGMGEKLFF. The rearrangement joins TRBV5-1 to TRBJ1-4; 7 nucleotides agree with TRBD1. The germline CDR1 and CDR2 sequences are SGHRS and YFSETQ. The CDR3 contains 14 residues. Trimming took 5 bases from V and 7 from J; bases not matched to a gene: 8.

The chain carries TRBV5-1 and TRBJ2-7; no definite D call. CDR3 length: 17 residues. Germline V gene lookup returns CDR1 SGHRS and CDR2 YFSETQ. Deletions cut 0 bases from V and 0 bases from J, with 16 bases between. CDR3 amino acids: CASSLAEWSDSSYEQYF. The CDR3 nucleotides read TGCGCCAGCAGCTTGGCCGAATGGAGCGACTCCTCCTACGAGCAGTACTTC. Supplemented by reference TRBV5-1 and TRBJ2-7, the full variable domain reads KAGVTQTPRYLIKTRGQQVTLSCSPISGHRSVSWYQQTPGQGLQFLFEYFSETQRNKGNFPGRFSGRQFSNSRSEMNVSTLELGDSALYLCASSLAEWSDSSYEQYFGPGTRLTVT.

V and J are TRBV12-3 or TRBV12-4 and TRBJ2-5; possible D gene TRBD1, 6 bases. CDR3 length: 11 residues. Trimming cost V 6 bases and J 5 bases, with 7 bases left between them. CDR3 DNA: TGTGCCAGCAGCCAGGGGGAGACCCAGTACTTC. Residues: CASSQGETQYF.

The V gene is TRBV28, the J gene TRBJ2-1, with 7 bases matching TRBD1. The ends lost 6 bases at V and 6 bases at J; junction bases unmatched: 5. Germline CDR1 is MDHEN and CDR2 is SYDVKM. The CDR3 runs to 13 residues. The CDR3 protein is CASRKPGGNEQFF. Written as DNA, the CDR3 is TGTGCCAGCAGAAAACCAGGGGGCAATGAGCAGTTCTTC. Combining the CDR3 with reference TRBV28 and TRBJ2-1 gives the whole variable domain DVKVTQSSRYLVKRTGEKVFLECVQDMDHENMFWYRQDPGLGLRLIYFSYDVKMKEKGDIPEGYSVSREKKERFSLILESASTNQTSMYLCASRKPGGNEQFFGPGTRLTVL.

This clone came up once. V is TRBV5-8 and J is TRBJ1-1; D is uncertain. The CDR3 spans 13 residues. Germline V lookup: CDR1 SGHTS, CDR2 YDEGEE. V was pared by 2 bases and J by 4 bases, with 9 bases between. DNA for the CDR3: TGTGCCAGCAGCTTCGATCGGGGCACTGAAGCTTTCTTT. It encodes CASSFDRGTEAFF.

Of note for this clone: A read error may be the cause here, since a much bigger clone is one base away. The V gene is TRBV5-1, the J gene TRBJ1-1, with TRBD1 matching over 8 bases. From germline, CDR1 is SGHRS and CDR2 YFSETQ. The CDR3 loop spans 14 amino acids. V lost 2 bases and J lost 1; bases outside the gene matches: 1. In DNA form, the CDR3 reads TGCGCCAGCAGCTTCACAGGGGGGAACACTGAAGCTTTCTTT. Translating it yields CASSFTGGNTEAFF.

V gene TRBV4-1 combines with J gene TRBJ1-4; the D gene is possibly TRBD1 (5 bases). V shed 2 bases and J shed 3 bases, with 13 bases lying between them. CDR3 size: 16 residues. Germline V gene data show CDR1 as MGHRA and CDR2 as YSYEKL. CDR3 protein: CASSQPIKGANEKLFF. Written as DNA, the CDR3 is TGCGCCAGCAGCCAACCTATTAAAGGGGCTAATGAAAAACTGTTTTTT.

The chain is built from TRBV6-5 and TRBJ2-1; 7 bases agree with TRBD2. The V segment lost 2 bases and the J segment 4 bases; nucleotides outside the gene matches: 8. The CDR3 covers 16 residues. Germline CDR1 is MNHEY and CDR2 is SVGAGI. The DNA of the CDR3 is TGTGCCAGCAGTTACGCAACAGCGGGGAAATACAATGAGCAGTTCTTC. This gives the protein CASSYATAGKYNEQFF.

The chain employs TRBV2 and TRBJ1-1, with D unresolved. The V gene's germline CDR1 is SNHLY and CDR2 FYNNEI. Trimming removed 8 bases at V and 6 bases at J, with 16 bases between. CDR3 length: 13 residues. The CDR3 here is CASLLRGPAEAFF. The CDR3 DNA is TGTGCCAGCCTCTTGCGGGGTCCAGCTGAAGCTTTCTTT.

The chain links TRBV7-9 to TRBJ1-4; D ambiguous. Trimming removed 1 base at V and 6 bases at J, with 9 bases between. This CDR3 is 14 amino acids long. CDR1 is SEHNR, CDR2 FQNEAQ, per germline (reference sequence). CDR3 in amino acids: CASSLGGLDEKLFF. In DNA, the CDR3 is TGTGCCAGCAGCTTAGGAGGCTTGGATGAAAAACTGTTTTTT.

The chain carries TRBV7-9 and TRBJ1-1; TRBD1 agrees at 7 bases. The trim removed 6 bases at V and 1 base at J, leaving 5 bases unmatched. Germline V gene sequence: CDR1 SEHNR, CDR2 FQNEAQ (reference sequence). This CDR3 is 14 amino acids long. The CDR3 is CASRKTGPNTEAFF. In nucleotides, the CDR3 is TGTGCCAGCAGAAAGACAGGGCCGAACACTGAAGCTTTCTTT. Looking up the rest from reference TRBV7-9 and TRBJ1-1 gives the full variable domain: DTGVSQNPRHKITKRGQNVTFRCDPISEHNRLYWYRQTLGQGPEFLTYFQNEAQLEKSRLLSDRFSAERPKGSFSTLEIQRTEQGDSAMYLCASRKTGPNTEAFFGQGTRLTVV.

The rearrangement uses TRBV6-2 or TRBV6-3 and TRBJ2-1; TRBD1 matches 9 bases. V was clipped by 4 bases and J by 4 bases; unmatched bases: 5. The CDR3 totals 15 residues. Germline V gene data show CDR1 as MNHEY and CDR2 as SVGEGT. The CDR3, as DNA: TGTGCCAGCAGTTCACCAGGGACAGGGTACAATGAGCAGTTCTTC. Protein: CASSSPGTGYNEQFF.

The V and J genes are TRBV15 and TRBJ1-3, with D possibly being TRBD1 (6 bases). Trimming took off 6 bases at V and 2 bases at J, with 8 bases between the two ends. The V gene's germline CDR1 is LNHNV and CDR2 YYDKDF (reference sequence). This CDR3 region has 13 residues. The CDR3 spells CATREGAGNTIYF. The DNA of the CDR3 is TGTGCCACCAGAGAGGGGGCTGGAAACACCATATATTTT. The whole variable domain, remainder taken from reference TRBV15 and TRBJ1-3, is DAMVIQNPRYQVTQFGKPVTLSCSQTLNHNVMYWYQQKSSQAPKLLFHYYDKDFNNEADTPDNFQSRRPNTSFCFLDIRSPGLGDTAMYLCATREGAGNTIYFGEGSWLTVV.